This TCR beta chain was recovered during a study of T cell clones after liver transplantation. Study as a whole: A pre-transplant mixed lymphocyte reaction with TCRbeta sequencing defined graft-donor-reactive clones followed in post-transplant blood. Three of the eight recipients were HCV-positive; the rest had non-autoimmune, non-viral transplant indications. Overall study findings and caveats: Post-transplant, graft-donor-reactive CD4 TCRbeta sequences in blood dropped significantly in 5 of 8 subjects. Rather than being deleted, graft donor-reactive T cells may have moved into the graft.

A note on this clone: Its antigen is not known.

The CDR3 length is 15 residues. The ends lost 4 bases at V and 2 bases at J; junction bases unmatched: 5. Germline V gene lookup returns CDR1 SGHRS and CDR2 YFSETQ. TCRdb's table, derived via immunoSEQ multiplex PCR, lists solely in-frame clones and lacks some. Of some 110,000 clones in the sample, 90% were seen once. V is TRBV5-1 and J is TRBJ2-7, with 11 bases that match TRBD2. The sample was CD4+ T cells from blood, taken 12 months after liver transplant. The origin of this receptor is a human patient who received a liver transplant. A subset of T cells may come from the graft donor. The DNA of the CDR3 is TGCGCCAGCAGCAAGGGGACTAGCGGTACCTACGAGCAGTACTTC. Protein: CASSKGTSGTYEQYF.